This record looks at one T cell receptor (beta chain) sequence and its context. The antigen is undetermined. Other DNA sequences within the sample encode an identical CDR3. PCR employed 60 Vbeta and 13 Jbeta primers. Sequencing was performed with immunoSEQ multiplex PCR; in TCRdb, only in-frame clones are kept and a portion is missing. The sample lists about 180,000 clones, 77% seen once, with roughly 3.7% in the top ten. The sample originates from a study of cytomegalovirus exposure and HLA in healthy donors. Whole-study results and caveats: A previous analysis found most TCR beta V segments productive roughly 87% or roughly 30% of the time. The study put under 200 TCR beta chains on its list as cytomegalovirus-associated. Most CMV-associated TCR beta chains appeared HLA-restricted in a later analysis.

The CDR3 runs to 15 residues. V lost 0 bases, J lost 0 bases, and 2 bases stayed unmatched. The germline gives CDR1 SGHTA, CDR2 FQGNSA. The TCR originated in a woman in her sixties in good health and CMV-seropositive. The chain recombines TRBV7-2 with TRBJ2-7; 7 bases map to TRBD1. The sample taken for sequencing was PBMCs. The CDR3 DNA follows: TGTGCCAGCAGCTTAGCAAGGGACAGCTCCTACGAGCAGTACTTC. Translation gives CASSLARDSSYEQYF.